One and the same sample provided the 11 T cell receptor beta chains below, sequenced in a study of blood T cell repertoires in COVID-19. TCRdb's table, derived via immunoSEQ multiplex PCR, lists solely in-frame clones and lacks some. Of approximately 76,000 clones listed, roughly 87% are singletons. The sample was peripheral blood. The origin of the receptors is a man aged 50 to 59 with acute or convalescent COVID-19.

Concerning this clone: Other DNA sequences in this specimen translate into the identical CDR3. The chain joins TRBV9 to TRBJ1-1, with D unresolved. V lost 0 bases and J lost 4, with 7 bases in between. Germline CDR1 and CDR2: SGDLS and YYNGEE. There are 13 residues in the CDR3. The CDR3 loop is CASSVGSGTEAFF. CDR3 coding DNA: TGTGCCAGCAGCGTAGGCTCAGGCACTGAAGCTTTCTTT.

The chain combines TRBV11-2 with TRBJ1-2; D is perhaps TRBD1 (5 bases). The CDR3 is 13 residues long. With 11 bases removed from V and 0 bases from J, the gap between germline ends came to 13 bases. Germline values: CDR1 SGHAT, CDR2 FQNNGV. CDR3 in amino acids: CASSGEANYGYTF. In nucleotides, the CDR3 is TGTGCCTCCTCGGGGGAAGCTAACTATGGCTACACCTTC.

The chain joins TRBV7-4 to TRBJ1-1, with TRBD1 matching 7 bases. From germline, CDR1 is SGHVT and CDR2 SQSDAQ. CDR3 length: 19 amino acids. The ends lost 2 bases at V and 2 bases at J; junction bases unmatched: 17. This chain's CDR3 is CASSLWGRQGRGPNTEAFF. The CDR3 DNA reads TGTGCCAGCAGCTTATGGGGTCGACAGGGACGCGGGCCTAACACTGAAGCTTTCTTT. Full variable domain (remainder filled in from reference TRBV7-4 and TRBJ1-1): GAGVSQSPRYKVAKRGRDVALRCDSISGHVTLYWYRQTLGQGSEVLTYSQSDAQRDKSGRPSGRFSAERPERSVSTLKIQRTEQGDSAVYLCASSLWGRQGRGPNTEAFFGQGTRLTVV.

This chain uses TRBV24-1 with TRBJ2-6; 9 bases fit TRBD1. CDR3 length: 17 amino acids. J was trimmed by 4 bases and V by 7 bases; bases with no gene match: 10. Germline CDR1 and CDR2: KGHDR and SFDVKD. The CDR3 reads CATSPSGQGSGANVLTF. The CDR3 bases are TGTGCCACCAGCCCCTCGGGACAGGGTTCCGGGGCCAACGTCCTGACTTTC.

The CDR3 nucleotides read TGTGCCAGCAGCTCAACGACAGGCCTGAGGACCGGGGAGCTGTTTTTT. Translated: CASSSTTGLRTGELFF. The chain couples TRBV9 to TRBJ2-2; a possible D gene is TRBD1 (6 bases). The CDR3 extends over 16 amino acids. The germline gives CDR1 SGDLS, CDR2 YYNGEE. V gave up 4 bases and J gave up 5 bases, with 18 bases separating them. The full variable domain, with the rest looked up from reference TRBV9 and TRBJ2-2, is DSGVTQTPKHLITATGQRVTLRCSPRSGDLSVYWYQQSLDQGLQFLIQYYNGEERAKGNILERFSAQQFPDLHSELNLSSLELGDSALYFCASSSTTGLRTGELFFGEGSRLTVL.

The chain has TRBV14 and TRBJ1-1, with TRBD1 as a possible D gene (6 bases). V dropped 4 bases and J dropped 1 base, with 19 bases sitting between them. The CDR3 loop spans 17 amino acids. CDR1 is SGHDN and CDR2 is FVKESK in the germline V gene. CDR3 sequence (DNA): TGTGCCAGCAGCCTGACGGACAGCCCTTGGGAGAACACTGAAGCTTTCTTT. Residues: CASSLTDSPWENTEAFF.

V gene TRBV12-3 or TRBV12-4 combines with J gene TRBJ1-2, with D unresolved. Trimming cost V 3 bases and J 8 bases, with 13 bases left between them. This CDR3 region has 13 residues. Written as DNA, the CDR3 is TGTGCCAGCAGTTTCTCGCAGGTCGACGGCTACACCTTC. Encoded protein: CASSFSQVDGYTF.

CDR3 sequence (DNA): TGTGCCAGCAGTCCCCGGGGTGGGTTCAGCAATCAGCCCCAGCATTTT. It translates to CASSPRGGFSNQPQHF. The chain has TRBV28 and TRBJ1-5, with D hard to call. The CDR3 totals 16 residues. The germline V and J ends were trimmed by 5 bases and 1 base, with 15 bases remaining between them. Germline CDR1 reads MDHEN; CDR2 reads SYDVKM.

The gene calls are TRBV5-1 and TRBJ1-1; 9 nucleotides match TRBD1. CDR1 and CDR2 (germline): SGHRS, YFSETQ. CDR3 size: 14 residues. V shed 4 bases, J shed 9 bases, and the junction held 10 bases outside the gene matches. The CDR3 bases are TGCGCCAGCAGCAAGGGACAGGGTCTATCGAAAGCTTTCTTT. Translation gives CASSKGQGLSKAFF.

This clone was seen a few times. The J gene is TRBJ2-5, the V gene TRBV18; perhaps TRBD1 as D (5 bases). CDR1 and CDR2 from the germline V gene are KGHSH and LQKENI. The V end lost 2 bases, the J end lost 2 bases, and 9 bases lay between the germline ends. This CDR3 is built from 14 residues. CDR3: CASSPGAPQETQYF. The CDR3 nucleotides read TGTGCCAGCTCACCAGGGGCCCCGCAAGAGACCCAGTACTTC. The full variable domain, in which reference TRBV18 and TRBJ2-5 provide the parts outside the CDR3, is NAGVMQNPRHLVRRRGQEARLRCSPMKGHSHVYWYRQLPEEGLKFMVYLQKENIIDESGMPKERFSAEFPKEGPSILRIQQVVRGDSAAYFCASSPGAPQETQYFGPGTRLLVL.

The count of this clone is one. This chain joins TRBV6-5 and TRBJ1-1; unclear D gene. The CDR3 runs 13 residues. Germline loops: CDR1 MNHEY, CDR2 SVGAGI. V lost 10 bases and J lost 1, with 13 bases in between. CDR3 region: CATSSRRNTEAFF. The CDR3 nucleotides are TGTGCCACCTCTTCGCGGAGGAACACTGAAGCTTTCTTT.